Listed here are 14 T cell receptor beta chains from one sample, sequenced in a study of T cell clonality in common variable immunodeficiency. Study results and caveats: Fewer deletions and N-nucleotide insertions were reportedly seen in common variable immunodeficiency TCR beta sequences.

Antigen specificity for these receptors is unknown. TCRdb keeps only in-frame clones here, not all; method: immunoSEQ multiplex PCR. This repertoire includes fewer than 10,000 clones. Material for sequencing was peripheral blood mononuclear cells. All receptors come from a human donor with common variable immunodeficiency.

About this clone: The read gets to within 3 residues of the CDR3 end, and the germline J gene fills in the rest. The chain combines TRBV19 with TRBJ1-2; 8 nucleotides line up with TRBD1. In germline, CDR1 is LNHDA, CDR2 SQIVND (reference sequence). The CDR3 runs to 12 residues. The CDR3 spells CASSADRGGYTF. CDR3 DNA, as far as it was read: TGTGCCAGTAGTGCCGACAGGGGCGGC. The full variable domain, with the rest looked up from reference TRBV19 and TRBJ1-2, is DGGITQSPKYLFRKEGQNVTLSCEQNLNHDAMYWYRQDPGQGLRLIYYSQIVNDFQKGDIAEGYSVSREKKESFPLTVTSAQKNPTAFYLCASSADRGGYTFGSGTRLTVV.

Points on this clone: Read coverage stops 3 residues before the CDR3 terminus; the germline J gene supplies the remainder. The rearrangement uses TRBV19 and TRBJ2-7; 7 bases agree with TRBD1. CDR1 LNHDA and CDR2 SQIVND come from the germline V gene (reference sequence). With 3 bases clipped from V and 6 bases from J, the junction kept 11 bases outside the gene matches. This CDR3 spans 15 amino acids. The chain's CDR3 is CASSIRDSRISEQYF. The CDR3 DNA, read in part, is TGTGCCAGTAGTATCCGGGACAGCAGAATCAGCGAG.

A note on this clone: The missing CDR3 end, 3 residues past where the read stops, is filled in from the germline J gene. The chain is built from TRBV19 and TRBJ2-1; 12 bases fit TRBD2. CDR3 size: 17 residues. Germline CDR1 and CDR2: LNHDA and SQIVND (reference sequence). Trimming at V came to 6 bases and at J to 0 bases, leaving 6 bases not matched to a gene. CDR3 sequence reads: CASSSLAGGSSYNEQFF. The sequenced CDR3 bases are TGTGCCAGTAGCTCCCTAGCGGGAGGGTCCTCCTACAATGAG.

As to this clone: Read sequence stops 3 residues before the CDR3 end, and the germline J gene provides the missing end. This sequence joins TRBV5-6 and TRBJ2-7; either TRBD1 or TRBD2 may supply D (5 bases each). CDR1 and CDR2 (germline): SGHDT, YYEEEE. V was pared by 1 base and J by 5 bases, with 7 bases between. The CDR3 runs to 12 residues. CDR3 in amino acids: CASSLRGDEQYF. The part of the CDR3 DNA that was read is TGTGCCAGCAGCTTGAGAGGGGACGAG.

Its frequency marks this clone as medium-sized. The sequence runs out 3 residues before the end of the CDR3; the remainder is reconstructed from the germline J gene. V usage is TRBV11-3 and J usage is TRBJ1-1, with a weak D call TRBD1 (5 bases). This CDR3 is built from 14 residues. Germline V gene lookup returns CDR1 SGHNT and CDR2 YENEEA. Trimming took 5 bases from V and 1 from J, leaving 11 bases between them. The CDR3 spells CASSRFQGNTEAFF. Incomplete CDR3 DNA: TGTGCCAGCAGCCGTTTTCAGGGGAACACTGAA.

Considering frequency, this clone is medium-sized (0.01 to 0.1%). The DNA ends 3 residues before the CDR3 does, and the rest of the CDR3 is filled in from the germline J gene. The V gene is TRBV18, the J gene TRBJ2-1; TRBD2 matches at 9 bases. The CDR3 covers 16 residues. Germline CDR1 KGHSH, CDR2 LQKENI. J lost 3 bases, V lost 2 bases, and 5 bases had no gene match. The DNA read from the CDR3 is TGTGCCAGCTCACCAGTAATAGCGGGGGACTACAATGAG. Protein sequence: CASSPVIAGDYNE. The whole CDR3 sequence is CASSPVIAGDYNEQFF.

A remark on this clone: The read is 3 residues too short to cover the CDR3 end, so that end is filled in from the germline J gene. The genes are TRBV6-2 or TRBV6-3 and TRBJ2-1; 8 positions agree with TRBD2. The CDR3 consists of 15 residues. Germline V gives CDR1 MNHEY, CDR2 SVGEGT. With 5 bases clipped from V and 3 bases from J, the junction kept 6 bases outside the gene matches. The part of the CDR3 DNA that was read is TGTGCCAGCAGTGACGAAGCGGGAGTCTACAATGAG. This translates into CASSDEAGVYNE. The CDR3 in its entirety is CASSDEAGVYNEQFF.

Partial CDR3 DNA: TGTGCCAGCAGTGAATTCGACTACCACTCCTACGAG. It codes for CASSEFDYHSYE. The full-length CDR3 reads as CASSEFDYHSYEQYF. This chain links TRBV6-1 with TRBJ2-7; D is perhaps TRBD2 (5 bases). Read sequence stops 3 residues before the CDR3 end, and the germline J gene provides the missing end. This CDR3 is 15 amino acids long. CDR1 is MNHNS and CDR2 is SASEGT in the germline V gene. V gave up 2 bases and J gave up 0 bases, with 11 bases separating them.

On this clone: The observed sequence ends 3 residues before the CDR3 terminus, with the missing tail filled in from the germline J gene. The J gene is TRBJ2-7, the V gene TRBV2; D possibly corresponds to TRBD2 (5 bases). Germline V gene lookup returns CDR1 SNHLY and CDR2 FYNNEI. Trimming cost V 7 bases and J 1 base, with 14 bases left between them. The CDR3 consists of 14 residues. The CDR3 region is CASTAFERSYEQYF. Incomplete CDR3 DNA: TGTGCCAGCACCGCCTTTGAGCGGTCCTACGAG. Full variable domain (remainder filled in from reference TRBV2 and TRBJ2-7): EPEVTQTPSHQVTQMGQEVILRCVPISNHLYFYWYRQILGQKVEFLVSFYNNEISEKSEIFDDQFSVERPDGSNFTLKIRSTKLEDSAMYFCASTAFERSYEQYFGPGTRLTVT.

As concerns this clone: The observed sequence ends 3 residues before the CDR3 terminus, with the missing tail filled in from the germline J gene. V usage is TRBV7-7 and J usage is TRBJ2-2, with TRBD2 matching 7 bases. The CDR3 has 14 residues. Germline V gene data show CDR1 as SSHAT and CDR2 as FNYEAQ (reference sequence). V lost 5 bases to trimming and J lost 6 bases; unmatched junction nucleotides: 6. The CDR3 DNA, read in part, is TGTGCCAGCAGCCAGAGGGCGGGAGCCGGGGAG. Its translation is CASSQRAGAGE. The full-length CDR3 reads as CASSQRAGAGELFF.

As for this clone: The read finishes 3 residues shy of the CDR3 end, and the germline J gene is used to complete it. This chain joins TRBV18 and TRBJ2-3, with 8 bases that match TRBD2. Looked up from germline, CDR1 is KGHSH and CDR2 is LQKENI. J gave up 3 bases and V 3 bases, and 8 bases lay outside the gene matches. This CDR3 is built from 16 residues. CDR3 region: CASSPLKAGVTDTQYF. CDR3 DNA (partial): TGTGCCAGCTCACCCTTGAAAGCGGGGGTGACAGATACG.

Points on this clone: The read ends 3 residues early relative to the CDR3; the germline J gene fills the gap. The chain is built from TRBV5-5 and TRBJ2-5; 7 nucleotides align to TRBD2. V lost 1 base to trimming and J lost 2 bases; unmatched junction nucleotides: 5. This CDR3 region has 15 residues. Germline lookup yields CDR1 SGHKS and CDR2 YYEKEE (reference sequence). CDR3 residues: CASSLWLAEQETQYF. Incomplete CDR3 DNA: TGTGCCAGCAGCTTGTGGCTAGCGGAACAAGAGACC.

By frequency, this clone registers medium-sized. The CDR3 extends 3 residues past the end of the read, so its final part is completed from the germline J gene. The chain uses TRBV7-2 and TRBJ2-4; D is unclear. V lost 1 base, J lost 9 bases, and 13 bases lay in between. The CDR3 loop spans 14 amino acids. Germline V gene sequence: CDR1 SGHTA, CDR2 FQGNSA. CDR3 bases read: TGTGCCAGCAGCTTAGAGGGTGGTCAAGGCATT. Translation gives CASSLEGGQGI. The full CDR3 protein reads CASSLEGGQGIQYF. Together with reference TRBV7-2 and TRBJ2-4, the CDR3 gives the full variable domain: GAGVSQSPSNKVTEKGKDVELRCDPISGHTALYWYRQSLGQGLEFLIYFQGNSAPDKSGLPSDRFSAERTGGSVSTLTIQRTQQEDSAVYLCASSLEGGQGIQYFGAGTRLSVL.

A note on this clone: The CDR3 end is not reached by the read, which stops 3 residues before it; the germline J gene fills it in. V gene TRBV5-6 combines with J gene TRBJ1-2; possible D gene TRBD1, 6 bases. Germline CDR1 SGHDT, CDR2 YYEEEE. Trimming removed 4 bases from V and 2 bases from J, with 6 bases in between. This CDR3 has 12 residues. The part of the CDR3 DNA that was read is TGTGCCAGCAGCACAGGGAACTATGGC. Its protein is CASSTGNYG. The entire CDR3 sequence reads CASSTGNYGYTF.